This T cell receptor (beta chain) originates from a study of sequential checkpoint blockade in melanoma. Study-level information: First-line arms were nivolumab then ipilimumab, or the reverse, randomized 1:1.

Per the germline V gene, CDR1 is SGDLS and CDR2 is YYNGEE. Trimming cost V 2 bases and J 0 bases; bases outside gene matches: 10. CDR3 length: 18 residues. Profiling relied on immunoSEQ multiplex PCR, and the TCRdb table lists in-frame clones only, not all of them. The sample holds under 20,000 clones, 60% to 80% seen once. The treatment denotes: randomized to nivolumab then ipilimumab (arm A) or the reverse (arm B). The chain couples TRBV9 to TRBJ1-1; 10 nucleotides match TRBD1. The TCR sequence derives from a human donor with melanoma. Here the sequenced sample was CD8+ T cells sorted from blood (inferred from file names), taken from a patient given nivolumab and ipilimumab in sequence. The CDR3 reads CASSVAGTGDFMNTEAFF. The CDR3 nucleotides read TGTGCCAGCAGCGTTGCCGGGACAGGGGACTTCATGAACACTGAAGCTTTCTTT.